In this sample, the clone carrying this T cell receptor (beta chain) turned up many times. The antigen remains unidentified. Sequencing libraries for TCR beta were prepared with iRepertoire HTBI primers and Arm-PCR of CDR3 regions. TCRdb called the multiplex PCR reads again in MiXCR, with one record for every CDR3 protein. The data contain around 330,000 distinct CDR3 sequences, about 18% of them seen just once; the ten biggest clones take up less than 40%. The data belong to a study of regulatory T cells in long-lasting Graves disease. Study observations and caveats: Persistent disease preferred TRBV28, TRBJ1-2 and TRBJ2-5.

This sample's time point: newly diagnosed GD, antithyroid drugs for less than 3 months. Generation of the TCR library employed RNA extracted from PBMCs. V lost 5 bases, J lost 6 bases, and 22 bases lay in between. The CDR3 runs to 16 residues. From germline, CDR1 is MNHEY and CDR2 SMNVEV (reference sequence). The origin of this receptor is a female donor with Graves disease. The J gene is TRBJ1-2, the V gene TRBV27, with a possible D match to TRBD1 (5 bases). The specimen was peripheral blood mononuclear cells (PBMCs), collected at new diagnosis, from a patient treated with antithyroid drugs. CDR3 coding DNA: TGTGCCAGCAGTCTCATGGGGGGGGTTTTAAGAGATGGCTACACCTTC. As protein: CASSLMGGVLRDGYTF.